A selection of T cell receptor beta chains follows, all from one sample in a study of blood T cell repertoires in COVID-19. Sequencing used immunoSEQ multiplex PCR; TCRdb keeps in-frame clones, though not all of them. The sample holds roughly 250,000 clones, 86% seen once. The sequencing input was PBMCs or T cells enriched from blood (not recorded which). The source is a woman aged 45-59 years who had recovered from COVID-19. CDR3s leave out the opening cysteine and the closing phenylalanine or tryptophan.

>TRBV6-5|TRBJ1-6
ASSYWGGQDNSPLH
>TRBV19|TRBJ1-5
ASSMRHSNQPQH
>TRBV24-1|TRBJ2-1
ATSEGLGNLQSYNEQF
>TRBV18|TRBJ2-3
ASSPGLAGSTDTQY
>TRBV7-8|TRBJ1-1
ASSLDRVTGTEAF
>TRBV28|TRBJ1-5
ASKQGASNQPQH
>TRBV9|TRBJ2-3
ASSARTGSTDTQY
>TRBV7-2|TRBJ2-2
ASSLGLLWIRDTGELF
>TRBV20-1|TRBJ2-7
SASPGGFSYEQY
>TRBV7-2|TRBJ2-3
ASSLAQGLAGVLADTQY
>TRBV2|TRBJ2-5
ASSEGLAGVVRETQY
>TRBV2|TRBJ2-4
ASTGDRGAKNIQY
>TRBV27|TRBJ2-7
ASSLGTGNFYEQY
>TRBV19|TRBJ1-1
ASSKRNTEAF
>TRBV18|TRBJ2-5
ASSRDSVQETQY
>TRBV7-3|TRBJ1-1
ASSLDTMNTEAF
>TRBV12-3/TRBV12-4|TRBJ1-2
ASSDNHLGYT
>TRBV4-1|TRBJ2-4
ASSHATGGRNIQY
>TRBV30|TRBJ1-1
AWRQTGGRGLNTEAF
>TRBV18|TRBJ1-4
ASSPSRDRGEKLF
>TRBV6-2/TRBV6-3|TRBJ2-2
ASSFGGRADTGELF
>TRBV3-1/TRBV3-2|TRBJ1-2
ASSDWATGAIGYGYT
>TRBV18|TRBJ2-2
ASSPRTGGSGTGELF
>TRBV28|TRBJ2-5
ASSRTSVVWRQETQY
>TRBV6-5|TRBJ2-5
ASTQGGETQY
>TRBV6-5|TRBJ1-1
ASSYHSGNTEAF
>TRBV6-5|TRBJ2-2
AITGTSWGTGELF
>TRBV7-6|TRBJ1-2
ASSYGQFYGYT
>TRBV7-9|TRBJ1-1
ASSLETDNTEAF
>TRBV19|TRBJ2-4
ASSITGSKNIQY
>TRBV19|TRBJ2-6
ASSTRLTGVSGANVLT
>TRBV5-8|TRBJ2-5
ASSWGGTGAGETQY
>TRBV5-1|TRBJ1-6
ASSPDNPNSPLH
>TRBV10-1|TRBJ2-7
ASSEDWGPSSYEQY
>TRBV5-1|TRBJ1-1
ASSSMTANTEAF
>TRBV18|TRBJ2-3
ASSPPPPSTRSTDTQY
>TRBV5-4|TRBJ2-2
ASSLFPSTGELF
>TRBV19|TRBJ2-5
ASSTPRDRNKETQY
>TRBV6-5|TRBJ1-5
ASSRDRGSQPQH
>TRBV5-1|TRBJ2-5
ASSSTQETQY
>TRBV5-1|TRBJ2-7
ASSLGVAGPTYEQY
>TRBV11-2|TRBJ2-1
ASSSTSGSYNEQF
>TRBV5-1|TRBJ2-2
ASSPSYIGGNFGGELF
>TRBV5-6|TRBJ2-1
ASRLGLASYNEQF
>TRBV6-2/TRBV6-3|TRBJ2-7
ASSYMAAYEQY
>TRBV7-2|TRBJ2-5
ASSPSGGRVETQY
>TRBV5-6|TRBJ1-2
ASAPLFGNYGYT
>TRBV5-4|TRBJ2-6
ASGPSTPGANVLT
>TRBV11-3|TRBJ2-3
ASSLWGGATDTQY
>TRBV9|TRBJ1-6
ASSRENQGIH
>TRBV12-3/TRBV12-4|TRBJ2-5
ASTHRDRETQY
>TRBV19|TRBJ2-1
ASSTDSSSYNEQF